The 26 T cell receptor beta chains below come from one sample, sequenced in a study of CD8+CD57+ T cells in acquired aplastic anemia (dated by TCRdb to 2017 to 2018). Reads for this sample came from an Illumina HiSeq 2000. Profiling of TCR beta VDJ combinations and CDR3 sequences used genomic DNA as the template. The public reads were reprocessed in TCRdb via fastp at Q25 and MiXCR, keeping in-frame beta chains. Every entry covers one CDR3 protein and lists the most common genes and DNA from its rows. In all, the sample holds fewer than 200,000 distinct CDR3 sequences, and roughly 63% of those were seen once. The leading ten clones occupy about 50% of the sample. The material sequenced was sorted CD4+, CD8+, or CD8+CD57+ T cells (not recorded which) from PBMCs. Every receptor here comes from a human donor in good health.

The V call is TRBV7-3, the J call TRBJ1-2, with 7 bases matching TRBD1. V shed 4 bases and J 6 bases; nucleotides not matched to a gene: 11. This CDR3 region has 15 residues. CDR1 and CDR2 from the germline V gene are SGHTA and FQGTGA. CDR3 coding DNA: TGTGCCAGCAGCTCAACCCTGACAGGGCAAGATGGCTACACCTTC. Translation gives CASSSTLTGQDGYTF.

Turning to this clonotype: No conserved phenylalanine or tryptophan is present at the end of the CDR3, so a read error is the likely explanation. The CDR3 DNA reads TGTGCCACCAGCAGGGACAGGGTGATGAACGAGCAGTACCTC. It encodes CATSRDRVMNEQYL. The chain uses TRBV15 and TRBJ2-7; 8 positions agree with TRBD1. The CDR3 runs 14 residues. The V segment lost 3 bases and the J segment 5 bases; nucleotides outside the gene matches: 6. Germline-derived CDR1 and CDR2 are LNHNV and YYDKDF (reference sequence).

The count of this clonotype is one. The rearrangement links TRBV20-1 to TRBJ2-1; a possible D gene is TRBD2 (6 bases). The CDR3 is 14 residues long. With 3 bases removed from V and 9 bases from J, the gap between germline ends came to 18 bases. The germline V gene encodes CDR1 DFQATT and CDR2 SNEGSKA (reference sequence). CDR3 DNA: TGCAGTGCTAGGATGGTGGAGGGCAGGTTTGAGCAGTTCTTC. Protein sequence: CSARMVEGRFEQFF.

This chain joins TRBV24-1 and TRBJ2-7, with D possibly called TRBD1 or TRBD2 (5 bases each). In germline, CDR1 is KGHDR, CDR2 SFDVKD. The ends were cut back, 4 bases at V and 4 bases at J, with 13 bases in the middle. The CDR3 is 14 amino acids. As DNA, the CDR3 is TGTGCCACCAGTGAAGCCGGGACCGATTACGAGCAGTACTTC. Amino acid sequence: CATSEAGTDYEQYF.

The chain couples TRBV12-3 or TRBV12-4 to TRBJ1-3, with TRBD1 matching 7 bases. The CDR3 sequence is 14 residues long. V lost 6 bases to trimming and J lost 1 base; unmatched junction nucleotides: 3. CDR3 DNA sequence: TGTGCCAGCAGCTCGACAGGGTCTGGAAACACCATATATTTT. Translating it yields CASSSTGSGNTIYF.

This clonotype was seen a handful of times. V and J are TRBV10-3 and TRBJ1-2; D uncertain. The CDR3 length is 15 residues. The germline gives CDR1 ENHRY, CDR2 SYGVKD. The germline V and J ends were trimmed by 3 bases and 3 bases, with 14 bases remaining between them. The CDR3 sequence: CAISDRRGGDYGYTF. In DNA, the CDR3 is TGTGCCATCAGTGACAGGCGAGGAGGAGACTATGGCTACACCTTC.

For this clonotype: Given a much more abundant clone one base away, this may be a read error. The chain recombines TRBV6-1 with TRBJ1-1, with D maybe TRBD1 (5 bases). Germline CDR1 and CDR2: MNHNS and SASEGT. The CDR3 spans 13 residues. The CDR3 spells CASSGGSNTEASF. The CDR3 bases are TGTGCCAGCAGCGGGGGTTCGAACACTGAAGCTTCCTTT.

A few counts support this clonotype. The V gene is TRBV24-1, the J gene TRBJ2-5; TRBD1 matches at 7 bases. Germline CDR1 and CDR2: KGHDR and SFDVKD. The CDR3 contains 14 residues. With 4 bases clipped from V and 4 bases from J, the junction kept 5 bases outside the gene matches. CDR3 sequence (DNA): TGTGCCACCAGTGAATCAGGGACAGTAGAGACCCAGTACTTC. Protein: CATSESGTVETQYF.

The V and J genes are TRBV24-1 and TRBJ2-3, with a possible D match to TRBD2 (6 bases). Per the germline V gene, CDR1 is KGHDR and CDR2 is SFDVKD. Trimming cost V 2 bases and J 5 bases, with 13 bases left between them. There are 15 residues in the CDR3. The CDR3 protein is CATSDWAGRGDTQYF. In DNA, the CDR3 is TGTGCCACCAGTGATTGGGCGGGGCGGGGAGATACGCAGTATTTT.

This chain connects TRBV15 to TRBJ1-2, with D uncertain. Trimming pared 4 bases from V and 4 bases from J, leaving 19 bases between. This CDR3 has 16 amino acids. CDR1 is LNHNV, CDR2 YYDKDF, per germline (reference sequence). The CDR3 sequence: CATSKAEGRTRYGYTF. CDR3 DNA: TGTGCCACCAGCAAAGCGGAAGGTCGCACGCGCTATGGCTACACCTTC.

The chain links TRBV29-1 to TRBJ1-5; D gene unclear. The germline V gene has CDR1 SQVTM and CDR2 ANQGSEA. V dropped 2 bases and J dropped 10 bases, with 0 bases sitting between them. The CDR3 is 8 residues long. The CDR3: CSVEPQHF. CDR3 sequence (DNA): TGCAGCGTTGAACCCCAGCATTTT.

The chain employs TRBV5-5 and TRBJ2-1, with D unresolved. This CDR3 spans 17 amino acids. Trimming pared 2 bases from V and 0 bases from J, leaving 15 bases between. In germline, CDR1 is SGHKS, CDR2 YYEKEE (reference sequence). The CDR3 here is CASSFSPALHSYNEQFF. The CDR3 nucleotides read TGTGCCAGCAGCTTCAGCCCAGCCCTGCACTCCTACAATGAGCAGTTCTTC. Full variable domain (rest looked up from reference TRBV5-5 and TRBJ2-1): DAGVTQSPTHLIKTRGQQVTLRCSPISGHKSVSWYQQVLGQGPQFIFQYYEKEERGRGNFPDRFSARQFPNYSSELNVNALLLGDSALYLCASSFSPALHSYNEQFFGPGTRLTVL.

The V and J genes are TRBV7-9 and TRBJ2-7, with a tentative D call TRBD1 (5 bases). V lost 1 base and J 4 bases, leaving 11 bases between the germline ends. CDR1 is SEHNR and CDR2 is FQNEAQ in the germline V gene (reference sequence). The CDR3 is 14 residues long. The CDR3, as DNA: TGTGCCAGCAGCTTAGGATCAGGGCGGTACGAGCAGTACTTC. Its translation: CASSLGSGRYEQYF.

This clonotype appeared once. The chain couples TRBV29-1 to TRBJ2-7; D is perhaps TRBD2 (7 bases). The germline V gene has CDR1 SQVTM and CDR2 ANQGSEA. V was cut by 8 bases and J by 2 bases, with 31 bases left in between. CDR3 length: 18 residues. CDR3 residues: CSTEGGWTRESAAYEQYF. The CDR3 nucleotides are TGCAGCACCGAGGGGGGATGGACTAGAGAGAGCGCAGCCTACGAGCAGTACTTC.

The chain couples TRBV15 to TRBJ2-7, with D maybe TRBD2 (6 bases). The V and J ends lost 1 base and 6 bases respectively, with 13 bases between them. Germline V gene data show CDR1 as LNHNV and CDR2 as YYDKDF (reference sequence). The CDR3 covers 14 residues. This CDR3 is CATSRGFDGGEQYF. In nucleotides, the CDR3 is TGTGCCACCAGCAGAGGTTTCGACGGGGGCGAGCAGTACTTC.

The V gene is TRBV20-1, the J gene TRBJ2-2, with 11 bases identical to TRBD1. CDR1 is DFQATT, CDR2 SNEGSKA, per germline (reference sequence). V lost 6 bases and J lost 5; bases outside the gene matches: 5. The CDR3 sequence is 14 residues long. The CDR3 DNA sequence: TGCAGTGCCGCGGGGACAGGGGGGACCGGGGAGCTGTTTTTT. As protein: CSAAGTGGTGELFF.

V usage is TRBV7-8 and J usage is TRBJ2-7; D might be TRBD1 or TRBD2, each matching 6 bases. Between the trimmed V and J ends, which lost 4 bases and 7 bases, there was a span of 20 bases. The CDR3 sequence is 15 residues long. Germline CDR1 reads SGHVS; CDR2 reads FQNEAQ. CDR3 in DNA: TGTGCCAGCAGCTGGAGGGGGGCCCTTCTGAGTGAGCAGTACTTC. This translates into CASSWRGALLSEQYF. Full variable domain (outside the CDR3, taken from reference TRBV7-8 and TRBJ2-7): GAGVSQSPRYKVAKRGQDVALRCDPISGHVSLFWYQQALGQGPEFLTYFQNEAQLDKSGLPSDRFFAERPEGSVSTLKIQRTQQEDSAVYLCASSWRGALLSEQYFGPGTRLTVT.

The CDR3 nucleotides are TGTGCCAGCAGCTTAGTGGGGCCGTTAAACAATGAGCAGTATTTT. This sequence encodes CASSLVGPLNNEQYF. V usage is TRBV7-9 and J usage is TRBJ2-3; possibly TRBD1 for D (5 bases). The V end lost 1 base, the J end lost 11 bases, and 19 bases lay between the germline ends. This CDR3 has 15 residues. CDR1 and CDR2 from the germline V gene are SEHNR and FQNEAQ (reference sequence). The full variable domain, rest sourced from reference TRBV7-9 and TRBJ2-3, is DTGVSQNPRHKITKRGQNVTFRCDPISEHNRLYWYRQTLGQGPEFLTYFQNEAQLEKSRLLSDRFSAERPKGSFSTLEIQRTEQGDSAMYLCASSLVGPLNNEQYFGPGTRLTVL.

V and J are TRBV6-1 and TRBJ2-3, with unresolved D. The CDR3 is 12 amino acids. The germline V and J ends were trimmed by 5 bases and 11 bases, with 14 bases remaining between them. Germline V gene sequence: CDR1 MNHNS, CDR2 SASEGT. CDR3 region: CASSPPPLLQYF. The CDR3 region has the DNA TGTGCCAGCAGTCCTCCCCCCCTCCTGCAGTATTTT.

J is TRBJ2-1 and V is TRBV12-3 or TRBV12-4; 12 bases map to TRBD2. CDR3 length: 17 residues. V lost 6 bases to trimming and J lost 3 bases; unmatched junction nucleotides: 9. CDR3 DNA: TGTGCCAGCAGCCACCGTCTAGCGGGGGGGCTCTACAATGAGCAGTTCTTC. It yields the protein CASSHRLAGGLYNEQFF.

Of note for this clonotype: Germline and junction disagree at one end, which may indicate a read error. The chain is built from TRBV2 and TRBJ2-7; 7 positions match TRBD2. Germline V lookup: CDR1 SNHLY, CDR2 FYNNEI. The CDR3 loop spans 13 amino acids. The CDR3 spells CASRGGGAYERYF. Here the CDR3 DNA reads TGTGCCAGCAGGGGGGGGGGAGCCTACGAGCGGTACTTC.

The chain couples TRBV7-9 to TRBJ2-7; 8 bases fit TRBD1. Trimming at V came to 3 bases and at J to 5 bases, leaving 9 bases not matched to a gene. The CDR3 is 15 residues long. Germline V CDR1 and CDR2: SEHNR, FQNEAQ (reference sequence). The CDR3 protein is CASSFSPDRDHEQYF. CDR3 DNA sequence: TGTGCCAGCAGCTTCTCCCCGGACAGGGACCACGAGCAGTACTTC.

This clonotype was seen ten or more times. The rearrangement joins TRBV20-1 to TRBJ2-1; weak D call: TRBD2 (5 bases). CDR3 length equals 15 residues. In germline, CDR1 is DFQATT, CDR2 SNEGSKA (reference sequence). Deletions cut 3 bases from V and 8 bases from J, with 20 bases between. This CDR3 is CSARGVTTDGYEQFF. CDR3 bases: TGCAGTGCTAGGGGCGTGACTACCGATGGATATGAGCAGTTCTTC.

The CDR3 here is CSVRTSGSSYNEQFF. In DNA, the CDR3 is TGCAGCGTTCGGACTAGCGGTAGCTCCTACAATGAGCAGTTCTTC. The chain links TRBV29-1 to TRBJ2-1, with 10 nucleotides matching TRBD2. V gave up 5 bases and J gave up 0 bases; unmatched junction bases: 4. Germline CDR1 SQVTM, CDR2 ANQGSEA. This CDR3 is built from 15 residues.

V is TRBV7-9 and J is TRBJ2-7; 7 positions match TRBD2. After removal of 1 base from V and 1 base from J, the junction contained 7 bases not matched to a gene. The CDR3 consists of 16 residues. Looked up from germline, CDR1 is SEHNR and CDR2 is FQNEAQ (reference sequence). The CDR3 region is CASSLGSSSGSYEQYF. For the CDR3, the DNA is TGTGCCAGCAGCTTAGGTAGCTCTAGCGGATCCTACGAGCAGTACTTC.

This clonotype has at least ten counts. CDR3 nucleotide sequence: TGTGCCAGCAGTTTACTAGCGGGAGCTGATGAGCAGTTCTTC. Its translation is CASSLLAGADEQFF. The rearrangement links TRBV12-3 or TRBV12-4 to TRBJ2-1; the match to TRBD2 covers 10 bases. V lost 2 bases to trimming and J lost 8 bases; unmatched junction nucleotides: 3. The CDR3 loop spans 14 amino acids.